This TCR beta chain was sequenced for a study of CD4+ T cells in melanoma. Broader study findings: CD8+ T cell, macrophage and B cell function reportedly correlated with neoantigen-specific CD4+ T cells. In melanoma, neoantigen-specific CD4+ T cells reportedly differed in differentiation state.

The germline V gene encodes CDR1 MNHEY and CDR2 SVGAGI. Trimming shortened V by 0 bases and J by 2 bases, and 7 bases separated the two germline ends. The CDR3 is 14 amino acids. In its sample, this clone was seen a few times. Antigen: not known. Data came from immunoSEQ multiplex PCR; TCRdb stores just in-frame clones and leaves some out. This sample carries approximately 19,000 clones, just under 80% of them seen once, and the ten largest clones take approximately 9.8%. V is TRBV6-5 and J is TRBJ1-2; no clear D gene. This receptor was identified in a human donor with melanoma. CDR3 amino acids: CASSYSKLNYGYTF. Here the CDR3 DNA reads TGTGCCAGCAGTTACTCGAAGCTAAACTATGGCTACACCTTC.